The clone carrying this T cell receptor (beta chain) was recorded once. Only CD45RO-negative cells positively selected for CCR7 counted as naive CD8 cells, so terminally differentiated effector memory CD45RA+ cells were excluded. This entry is derived from a study of shared clonotypes between healthy human individuals. Here immunoSEQ multiplex PCR was the method, and the copy in TCRdb shows in-frame clones only, minus some. The table includes millions of clones, roughly 91% detected once. This CDR3 contains 18 residues. Trimming cost V 1 base and J 3 bases; bases outside gene matches: 9. The germline gives CDR1 SGHAT, CDR2 FQNNGV.

The chain couples TRBV11-2 to TRBJ2-1, with 10 bases identical to TRBD2. Sequenced sample: naive CD8+ T cells from PBMCs. The TCR originated in a man between 18 and 35 years old in good health. Some clones in this sample may be carry-over from other donors' samples. This CDR3 reads CASSLGGLAGDNYNEQFF. The CDR3 nucleotides are TGTGCCAGCAGCTTAGGAGGGCTAGCGGGAGATAACTACAATGAGCAGTTCTTC.